This TCR beta chain is from a study of prognosis after radiotherapy for stage I lung cancer. In the study overall: Deemed medically inoperable were all patients with non-small cell lung cancer. Patients numbered about a dozen men and 6 women, aged roughly 53 to 85 with a median of 74.5 years. The study, taken as a whole, reports: Gene usage, both TRBV and TRBJ, reportedly differed between patients with metastases and patients without them.

This clonotype counts as medium-sized. The antigen is unknown. The genomic DNA TCR beta CDR3 region underwent two rounds of multiplex PCR. Gene-specific primers for each TRBV and TRBJ gene drove first-round PCR. MiXCR was run by TCRdb on the multiplex PCR reads, yielding one entry per CDR3 protein. This sample has approximately 22,000 distinct CDR3 sequences, with 40% to 45% found just once. V dropped 5 bases and J dropped 3 bases, with 13 bases sitting between them. CDR1 and CDR2 (germline): MNHNS, SASEGT. The CDR3 consists of 15 residues. The sequencing here drew on PBMCs, taken before or after stereotactic body radiation therapy (not recorded which). V and J are TRBV6-1 and TRBJ2-2; possibly TRBD2 for D (5 bases). This clonotype was obtained from a donor over 45 with non-small cell lung cancer. In DNA, the CDR3 is TGTGCCAGCAGTTTAGGTGGGAGTCACACCGGGGAGCTGTTTTTT. Its protein product is CASSLGGSHTGELFF.